This T cell receptor beta chain stems from a study of T cell repertoires in cytomegalovirus infection. This clonotype has at least ten counts. The antigen is unknown. General study results and limits: Public TCR beta family frequency separated CMV-and-HLA carriers, including in an independent cohort.

TCRdb fed the reads into MiXCR, producing one record per CDR3 protein. The top ten hold approximately 31% of the sample, which has roughly 120,000 distinct CDR3 sequences, around a tenth seen once. The CDR3 has 16 amino acids. Germline V CDR1 and CDR2: SGHVS, FQNEAQ. Unmatched junction bases numbered 6, after V lost 5 bases and J lost 4 bases. The sample was PBMCs, sequenced either directly or after in vitro stimulation (not recorded which). The sequence was obtained from a human donor in good health (CMV status not recorded). Some clones in this sample may be carry-over from other donors' samples. This sequence joins TRBV7-8 and TRBJ2-1, with 12 bases fitting TRBD2. CDR3: CASSLGTSGLYNEQFF. The DNA for the CDR3 is TGTGCCAGCAGCCTCGGGACTAGCGGGCTATACAATGAGCAGTTCTTC.